The T cell receptor beta chain under discussion was sequenced for a study of T cells in localized non-small cell lung cancer. The CDR3 runs to 14 residues. Germline V gives CDR1 SEHNR, CDR2 FQNEAQ (reference sequence). The ends lost 6 bases at V and 4 bases at J; junction bases unmatched: 7. Repertoires were generated with immunoSEQ multiplex PCR, while TCRdb's copy carries only in-frame clones and drops some. The profile shows approximately 83,000 clones, approximately 90% of them singletons. The source was peripheral blood, collected before any cancer treatment. J is TRBJ1-1 and V is TRBV7-9; 8 nucleotides align to TRBD1. This clonotype originated in a woman aged 35-70 years with stage I squamous cell lung carcinoma. CDR3 nucleotides: TGTGCCAGCAGTCGGGACAGGAGGTCCACTGAAGCTTTCTTT. It yields the protein CASSRDRRSTEAFF.